This record covers a single T cell receptor beta chain. This receptor's antigen is unknown. No clone much larger than this one lies a single base away; base qualities are absent. These data originate in a study of blood T cell repertoires in COVID-19 (dated by TCRdb to about 2020). Study-level background: Collaborator samples came from the United States, Italy and Spain and covered acute and convalescent phases of COVID-19. The prospective study material was composed of cDNA or gDNA derived from T cells, B-cell-depleted T cells, or PBMCs. The dataset comprised deeply sampled blood TCRbeta repertoires from subjects exposed to, actively infected with, or recovered from COVID-19. HLA class I and class II types, where available, came from metadata supplied by the sample provider rather than from assay-based typing. A de-identified subject ID, COVID-19 status, age in years and sex were almost always included in the sample metadata. The repertoires were released in a freely available public database meant as a resource for research on the immune response to SARS-CoV-2. The samples were drawn from the first 160 participants of the ongoing ImmuneRACE study and from 950 to 1,500 subjects provided by 6 global collaborators.

TCRbeta CDR3 regions were amplified from genomic DNA by means of the immunoSEQ Assay, a bias-controlled multiplex PCR. From the authors' description of their analysis: The number of nucleated cells in each sample was estimated by amplification of reference gene primers within the assay. Sequence reads were collapsed and filtered to measure the absolute abundance of every unique TCRbeta CDR3 rearrangement. For each sample, productive Simpson clonality was calculated by taking the square root of Simpson's diversity index across productive rearrangements. TCRdb obtained this table from immuneACCESS and retained in-frame rearrangements with V and J assigned. These tables miss some clones; where compared with another copy, unresolved V genes account for less than half of the shortfall, and the remainder is unexplained. The V and J calls and clone size were taken over from that table, and D and trimming were inferred from the DNA. This sample comprises about 27,000 clones, just over 85% of them detected only once. The ten biggest clones cover 6% to 8.5% of the sample.

The study at large found these results: The quantity of clinical and demographic metadata differed by source and by participant and was supplied without curation.

Trimming removed 1 base from V and 9 bases from J, leaving 17 bases between the germline ends. From the germline V gene (reference sequence), CDR1 is SGHKS and CDR2 is YYEKEE. There are 15 amino acids in the CDR3, from cysteine to phenylalanine inclusive. The CDR3 DNA has 45 bases and is translated from base 1. Each collaborating institution followed its own protocols to collect whole blood in K2EDTA tubes. For TCRbeta analysis, collaborator samples were shipped as frozen whole blood, as isolated PBMCs, or as DNA extracted from either sample type. This TCR derives from a woman aged 45-65 years with active COVID-19. Recombination linked TRBV5-5 to TRBJ2-1; the D gene is unclear. Sequenced sample: peripheral blood. The DNA sequence is as follows: TGTGCCAGCAGCTTGAGAGATACCTCCCCCGGTGAGCAGTTCTTC. Its protein reads: CASSLRDTSPGEQFF. With the portions outside the CDR3 filled from the reference TRBV5-5 and TRBJ2-1 genes, the complete variable region becomes DAGVTQSPTHLIKTRGQQVTLRCSPISGHKSVSWYQQVLGQGPQFIFQYYEKEERGRGNFPDRFSARQFPNYSSELNVNALLLGDSALYLCASSLRDTSPGEQFFGPGTRLTVL.